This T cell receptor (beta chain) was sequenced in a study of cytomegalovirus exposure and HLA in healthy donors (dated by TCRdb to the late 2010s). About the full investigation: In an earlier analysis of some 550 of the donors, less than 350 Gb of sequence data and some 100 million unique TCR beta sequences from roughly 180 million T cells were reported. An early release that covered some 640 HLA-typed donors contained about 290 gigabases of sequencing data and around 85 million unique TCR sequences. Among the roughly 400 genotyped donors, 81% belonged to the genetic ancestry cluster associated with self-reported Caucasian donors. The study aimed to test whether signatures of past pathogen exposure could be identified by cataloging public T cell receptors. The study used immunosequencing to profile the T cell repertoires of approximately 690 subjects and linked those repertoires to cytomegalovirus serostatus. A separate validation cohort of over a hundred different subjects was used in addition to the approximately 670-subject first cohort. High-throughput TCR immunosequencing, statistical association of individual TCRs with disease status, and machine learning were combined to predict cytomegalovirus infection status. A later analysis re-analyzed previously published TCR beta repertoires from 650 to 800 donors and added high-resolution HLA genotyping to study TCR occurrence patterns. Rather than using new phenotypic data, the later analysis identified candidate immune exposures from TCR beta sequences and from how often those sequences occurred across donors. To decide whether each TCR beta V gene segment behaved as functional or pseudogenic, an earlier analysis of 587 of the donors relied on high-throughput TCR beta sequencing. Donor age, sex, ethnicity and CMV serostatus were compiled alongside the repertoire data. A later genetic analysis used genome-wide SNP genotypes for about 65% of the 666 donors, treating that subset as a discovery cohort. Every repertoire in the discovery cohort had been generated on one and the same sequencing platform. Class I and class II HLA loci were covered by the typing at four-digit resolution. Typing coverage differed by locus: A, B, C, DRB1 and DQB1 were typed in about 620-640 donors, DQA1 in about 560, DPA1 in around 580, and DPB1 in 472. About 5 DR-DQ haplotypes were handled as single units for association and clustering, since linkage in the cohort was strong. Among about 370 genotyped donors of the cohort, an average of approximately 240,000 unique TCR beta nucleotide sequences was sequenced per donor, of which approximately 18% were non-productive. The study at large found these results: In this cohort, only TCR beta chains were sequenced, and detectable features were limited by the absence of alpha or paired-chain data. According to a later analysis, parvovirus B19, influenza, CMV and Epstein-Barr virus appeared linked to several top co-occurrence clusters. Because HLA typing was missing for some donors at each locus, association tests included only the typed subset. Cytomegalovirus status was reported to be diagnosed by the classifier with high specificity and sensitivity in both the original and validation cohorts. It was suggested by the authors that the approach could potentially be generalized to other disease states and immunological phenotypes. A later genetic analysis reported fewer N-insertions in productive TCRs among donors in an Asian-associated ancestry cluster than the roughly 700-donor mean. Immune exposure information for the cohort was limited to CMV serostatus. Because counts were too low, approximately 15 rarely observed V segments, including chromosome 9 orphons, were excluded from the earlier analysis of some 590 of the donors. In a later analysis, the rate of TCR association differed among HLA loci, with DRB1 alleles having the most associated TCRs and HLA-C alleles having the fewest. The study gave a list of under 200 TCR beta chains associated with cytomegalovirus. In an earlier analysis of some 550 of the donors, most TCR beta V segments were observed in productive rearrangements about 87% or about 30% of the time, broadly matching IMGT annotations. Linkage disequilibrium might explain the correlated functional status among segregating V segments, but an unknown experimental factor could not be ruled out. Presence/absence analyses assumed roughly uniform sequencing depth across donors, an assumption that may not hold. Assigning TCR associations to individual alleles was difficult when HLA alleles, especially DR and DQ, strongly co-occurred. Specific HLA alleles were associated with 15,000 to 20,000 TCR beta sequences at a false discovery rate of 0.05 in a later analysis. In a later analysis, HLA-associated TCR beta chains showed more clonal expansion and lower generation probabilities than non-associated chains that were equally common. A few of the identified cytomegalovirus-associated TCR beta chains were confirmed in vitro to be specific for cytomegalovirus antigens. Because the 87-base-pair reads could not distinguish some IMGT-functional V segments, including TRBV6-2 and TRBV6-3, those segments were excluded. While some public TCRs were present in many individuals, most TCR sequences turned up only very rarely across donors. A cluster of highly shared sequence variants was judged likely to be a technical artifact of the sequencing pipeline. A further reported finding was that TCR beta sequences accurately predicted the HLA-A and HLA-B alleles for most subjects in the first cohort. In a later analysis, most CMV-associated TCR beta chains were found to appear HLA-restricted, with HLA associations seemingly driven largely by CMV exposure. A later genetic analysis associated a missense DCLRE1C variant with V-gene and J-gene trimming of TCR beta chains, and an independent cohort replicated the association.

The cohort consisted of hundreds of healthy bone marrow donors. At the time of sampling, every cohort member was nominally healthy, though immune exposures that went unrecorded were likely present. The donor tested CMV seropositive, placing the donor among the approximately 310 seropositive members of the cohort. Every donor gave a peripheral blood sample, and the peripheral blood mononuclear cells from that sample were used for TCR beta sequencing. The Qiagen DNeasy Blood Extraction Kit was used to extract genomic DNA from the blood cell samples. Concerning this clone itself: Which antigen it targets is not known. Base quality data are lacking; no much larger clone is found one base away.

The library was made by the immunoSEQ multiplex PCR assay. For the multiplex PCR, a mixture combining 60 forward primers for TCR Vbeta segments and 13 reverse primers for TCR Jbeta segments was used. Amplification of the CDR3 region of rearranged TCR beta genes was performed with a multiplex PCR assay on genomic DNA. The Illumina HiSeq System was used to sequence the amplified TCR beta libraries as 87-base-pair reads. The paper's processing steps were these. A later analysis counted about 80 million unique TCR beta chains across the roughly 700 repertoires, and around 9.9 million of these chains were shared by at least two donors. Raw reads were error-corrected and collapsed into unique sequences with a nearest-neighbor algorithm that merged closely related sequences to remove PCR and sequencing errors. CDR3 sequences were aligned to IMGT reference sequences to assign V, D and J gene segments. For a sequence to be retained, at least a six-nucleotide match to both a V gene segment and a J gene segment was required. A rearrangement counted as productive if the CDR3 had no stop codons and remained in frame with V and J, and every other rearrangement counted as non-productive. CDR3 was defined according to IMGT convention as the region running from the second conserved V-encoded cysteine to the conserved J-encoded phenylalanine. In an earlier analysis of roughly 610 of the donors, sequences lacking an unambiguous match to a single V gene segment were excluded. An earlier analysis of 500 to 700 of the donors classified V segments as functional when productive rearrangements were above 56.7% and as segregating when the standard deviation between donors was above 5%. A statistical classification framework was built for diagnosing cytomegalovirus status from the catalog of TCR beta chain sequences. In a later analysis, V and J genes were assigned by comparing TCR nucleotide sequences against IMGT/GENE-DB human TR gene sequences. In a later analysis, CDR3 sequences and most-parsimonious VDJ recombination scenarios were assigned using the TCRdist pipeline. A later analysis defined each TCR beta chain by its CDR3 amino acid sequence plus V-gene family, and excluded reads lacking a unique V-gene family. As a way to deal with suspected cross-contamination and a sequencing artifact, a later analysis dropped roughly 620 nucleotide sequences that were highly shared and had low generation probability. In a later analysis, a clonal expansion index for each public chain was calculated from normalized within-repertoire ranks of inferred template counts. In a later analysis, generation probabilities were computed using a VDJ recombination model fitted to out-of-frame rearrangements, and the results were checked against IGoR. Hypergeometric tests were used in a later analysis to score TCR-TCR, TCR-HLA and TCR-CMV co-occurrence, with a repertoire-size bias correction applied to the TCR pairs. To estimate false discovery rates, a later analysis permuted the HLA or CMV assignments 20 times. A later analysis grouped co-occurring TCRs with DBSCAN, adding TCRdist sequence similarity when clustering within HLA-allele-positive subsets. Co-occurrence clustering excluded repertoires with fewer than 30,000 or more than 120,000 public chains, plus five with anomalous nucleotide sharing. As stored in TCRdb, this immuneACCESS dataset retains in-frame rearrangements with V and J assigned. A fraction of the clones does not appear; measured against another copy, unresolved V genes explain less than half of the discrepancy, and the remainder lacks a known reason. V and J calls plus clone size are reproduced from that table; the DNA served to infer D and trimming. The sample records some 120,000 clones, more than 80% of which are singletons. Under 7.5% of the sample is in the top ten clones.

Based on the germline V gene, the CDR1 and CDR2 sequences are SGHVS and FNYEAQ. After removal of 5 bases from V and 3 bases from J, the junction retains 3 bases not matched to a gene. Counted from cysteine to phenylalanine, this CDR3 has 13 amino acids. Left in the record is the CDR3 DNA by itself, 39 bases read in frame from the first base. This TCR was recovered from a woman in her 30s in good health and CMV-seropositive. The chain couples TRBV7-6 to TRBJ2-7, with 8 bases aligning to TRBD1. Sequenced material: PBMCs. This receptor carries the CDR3 CASSGTGYYEQYF. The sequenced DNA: TGTGCCAGCAGCGGGACAGGATACTACGAGCAGTACTTC.